These T cell receptor beta chains were read from a single sample in a study of blood T cell repertoires in COVID-19. The data were produced by immunoSEQ multiplex PCR, yet TCRdb's version contains in-frame clones alone and is incomplete. Of 250,000 to 300,000 clones in the sample, more than 70% are singletons; the top ten hold roughly 2%. The sequencing input was PBMCs or T cells enriched from blood (not recorded which). All receptors derive from a woman aged 55-69 years in a cohort exposed to, infected with or recovered from COVID-19 (not recorded which). Each CDR3 is given with its conserved first and last residue. Each record gives: J gene, V gene, clone size, D gene, CDR3 protein, CDR3 DNA. The D gene is left open where the match is weak. A clone size is listed for some rows: how often the clone was seen (once, few, many), or a class if it is expanded.

TRBJ2-3 TRBV2 - - CASLRSGWGTDTQYF TGTGCCAGCCTCAGGAGCGGGTGGGGCACAGATACGCAGTATTTT
TRBJ1-2 TRBV4-3 - TRBD1 CASSQATRDRHLSPPYGYTF TGCGCCAGCAGCCAAGCAACGAGGGACAGGCACTTATCCCCTCCCTATGGCTACACCTTC
TRBJ1-3 TRBV2 - - CASYQGLRGNTIYF TGTGCCAGCTACCAGGGTCTAAGGGGAAACACCATATATTTT
TRBJ2-5 TRBV19 - - CASSDRLETQYF TGTGCCAGTTCGGACAGATTAGAGACCCAGTACTTC
TRBJ2-5 TRBV4-1 - - CASSQVLTGAGETQYF TGCGCCAGCAGCCAAGTACTAACGGGTGCGGGAGAGACCCAGTACTTC
TRBJ2-7 TRBV11-2 - TRBD2 CASSLGGGREQYF TGTGCCAGCAGCTTAGGAGGCGGGAGAGAGCAGTACTTC
TRBJ2-4 TRBV28 - - CASSSTTGNIQYF TGTGCCAGCAGTTCCACCACAGGGAACATTCAGTACTTC
TRBJ2-7 TRBV3-1/TRBV3-2 - TRBD2 CASSPRTSGSFAYEQYF TGTGCCAGCAGCCCTAGGACTAGCGGGAGTTTCGCCTACGAGCAGTACTTC
TRBJ1-5 TRBV28 - - CASSPGLNQPQHF TGTGCCAGCAGTCCCGGACTGAATCAGCCCCAGCATTTT
TRBJ2-3 TRBV5-1 - TRBD2 CASSGPMRRLAGGSRDTQYF TGCGCCAGCAGCGGACCGATGAGAAGACTAGCGGGAGGCTCTAGAGATACGCAGTATTTT
TRBJ1-5 TRBV6-5 - TRBD1 CASRRTGGGGQPQHF TGTGCCAGCAGAAGGACAGGGGGTGGGGGTCAGCCCCAGCATTTT
TRBJ1-2 TRBV5-4 - - CASSLGSGQSYGYTF TGTGCCAGCAGCTTGGGTTCAGGGCAATCCTATGGCTACACCTTC
TRBJ1-2 TRBV3-1/TRBV3-2 - TRBD1 CASSQVQGADGYTF TGTGCCAGCAGCCAAGTACAGGGGGCTGACGGCTACACCTTC
TRBJ2-2 TRBV10-1 once - CASSEQYPSTGELFF TGCGCCAGCAGTGAGCAGTACCCTTCCACCGGGGAGCTGTTTTTT
TRBJ2-1 TRBV7-3 - TRBD2 CASSYRTSGSNEQFF TGTGCCAGCAGCTATAGGACTAGCGGCAGTAATGAGCAGTTCTTC
TRBJ2-3 TRBV10-3 - - CAISDRRKRTDTQYF TGTGCCATCAGTGACCGGCGGAAACGCACAGATACGCAGTATTTT
TRBJ2-1 TRBV6-4 once TRBD2 CASSDSASGSSYNEQFF TGTGCCAGCAGTGACTCGGCTAGCGGGAGCTCCTACAATGAGCAGTTCTTC
TRBJ1-2 TRBV29-1 - - CSVSGLNYGYTF TGCAGCGTGAGCGGGCTAAACTATGGCTACACCTTC
TRBJ2-5 TRBV10-2 - TRBD2 CASSGTSGIWETQYF TGCGCCAGCAGCGGGACTAGCGGGATATGGGAGACCCAGTACTTC
TRBJ2-7 TRBV28 - - CASSFPGVSYEQYF TGTGCCAGCAGTTTTCCGGGGGTTTCTTACGAGCAGTACTTC
TRBJ2-7 TRBV27 once TRBD2 CASRTTSGNHEQYF TGTGCCAGCAGAACGACTAGCGGGAACCACGAGCAGTACTTC
TRBJ1-1 TRBV2 - - CASSTSLNTEAFF TGTGCCAGCAGTACGAGCTTGAACACTGAAGCTTTCTTT
TRBJ2-1 TRBV7-2 once TRBD2 CASSKSGKGSYNEQFF TGTGCCAGCAGCAAGAGCGGGAAGGGCTCCTACAATGAGCAGTTCTTC
TRBJ1-1 TRBV19 - TRBD1 CASSITGGGNTEAFF TGTGCCAGTAGTATCACAGGGGGCGGGAACACTGAAGCTTTCTTT
TRBJ2-1 TRBV28 - TRBD2 CASTPHQRGAYNEQFF TGTGCCAGCACCCCCCACCAACGGGGGGCCTACAATGAGCAGTTCTTC
TRBJ1-4 TRBV6-5 - - CASSPLQEEGEKLFF TGTGCCAGCAGTCCACTACAGGAAGAAGGTGAAAAACTGTTTTTT
TRBJ1-6 TRBV7-2 - TRBD1 CASSSADRGYNSPLHF TGTGCCAGCAGCTCCGCCGACAGGGGCTATAATTCACCCCTCCACTTT
TRBJ1-4 TRBV14 - TRBD1 CASSQQSPGTGVSEKLFF TGTGCCAGCAGCCAACAAAGTCCCGGGACAGGGGTGAGTGAAAAACTGTTTTTT
TRBJ2-6 TRBV29-1 - TRBD1 CSVRTGAGANVLTF TGCAGCGTTCGAACAGGGGCTGGGGCCAACGTCCTGACTTTC
TRBJ2-1 TRBV7-9 - TRBD2 CASVFRGGMDEQFF TGTGCCAGCGTTTTTCGGGGGGGCATGGATGAGCAGTTCTTC
TRBJ2-3 TRBV14 - TRBD2 CASSPTSGKADTQYF TGTGCCAGCAGTCCGACTAGCGGGAAGGCAGATACGCAGTATTTT
TRBJ2-7 TRBV27 - TRBD2 CASSPVSGKSYEQYF TGTGCCAGCAGTCCCGTGAGCGGGAAGTCTTACGAGCAGTACTTC
TRBJ2-3 TRBV9 - - CASSVRGGESSTDTQYF TGTGCCAGCAGCGTACGCGGCGGGGAATCTAGCACAGATACGCAGTATTTT
TRBJ2-3 TRBV2 - TRBD2 CASKLAGAADTQYF TGTGCCAGCAAGCTAGCGGGAGCCGCAGATACGCAGTATTTT
TRBJ2-7 TRBV11-3 few - CASSFGLFYEQYF TGTGCCAGCAGCTTTGGACTATTCTACGAGCAGTACTTC
TRBJ2-7 TRBV30 - - CAWSGRQGSYEQYF TGTGCCTGGAGTGGGAGGCAGGGGTCATACGAGCAGTACTTC
TRBJ1-4 TRBV18 - - CASSLHQGIEEKLFF TGTGCCAGCTCACTACATCAGGGAATCGAGGAAAAACTGTTTTTT
TRBJ2-1 TRBV24-1 - - CATSDTGSSYNEQFF TGTGCCACCAGTGATACAGGGTCCTCCTACAATGAGCAGTTCTTC
TRBJ1-4 TRBV19 - TRBD1 CASNRMGQGDKLFF TGTGCCAGTAATCGAATGGGACAGGGGGATAAACTGTTTTTT
TRBJ1-6 TRBV2 - - CASSDSTVNSPLHF TGTGCCAGCAGTGACTCGACAGTGAATTCACCCCTCCACTTT
TRBJ2-7 TRBV10-1 once TRBD2 CAIRTSAHSYEQYF TGCGCCATTAGGACTAGCGCACACTCCTACGAGCAGTACTTC
TRBJ1-1 TRBV12-3/TRBV12-4 - - CASSLLRNTEAFF TGTGCCAGCAGTTTACTACGGAACACTGAAGCTTTCTTT
TRBJ2-1 TRBV29-1 - TRBD1 CSVEDRDSYNEQFF TGCAGCGTTGAAGATCGGGACAGCTACAATGAGCAGTTCTTC
TRBJ2-3 TRBV20-1 few - CSAYSPDTQYF TGCAGTGCTTATAGCCCAGATACGCAGTATTTT
TRBJ1-1 TRBV29-1 - - CSVGTGVNTEAFF TGCAGCGTGGGGACGGGGGTGAACACTGAAGCTTTCTTT
TRBJ2-7 TRBV30 - - CAWSRYGDSSYEQYF TGTGCCTGGAGCCGGTATGGGGACTCCTCCTACGAGCAGTACTTC
TRBJ2-1 TRBV23-1 - - CASSQSRSGDSYNEQFF TGCGCCAGCAGTCAATCGAGGTCAGGGGACTCCTACAATGAGCAGTTCTTC
TRBJ1-5 TRBV2 - - CASSHGTGYNQPQHF TGTGCCAGCAGCCACGGTACAGGGTACAATCAGCCCCAGCATTTT
TRBJ1-2 TRBV14 - - CASSQVPRGTAPYGYTF TGTGCCAGCAGCCAAGTACCCAGGGGAACAGCGCCCTATGGCTACACCTTC
TRBJ2-3 TRBV6-6 - - CASNRIRTDTQYF TGTGCCAGCAACAGGATTCGCACAGATACGCAGTATTTT
TRBJ1-4 TRBV6-5 - - CASSYLQTQEKLFF TGTGCCAGCAGTTACCTCCAGACTCAAGAAAAACTGTTTTTT
TRBJ2-2 TRBV28 - TRBD1 CASSQGALPNTGELFF TGTGCCAGCAGCCAGGGGGCGCTACCGAACACCGGGGAGCTGTTTTTT